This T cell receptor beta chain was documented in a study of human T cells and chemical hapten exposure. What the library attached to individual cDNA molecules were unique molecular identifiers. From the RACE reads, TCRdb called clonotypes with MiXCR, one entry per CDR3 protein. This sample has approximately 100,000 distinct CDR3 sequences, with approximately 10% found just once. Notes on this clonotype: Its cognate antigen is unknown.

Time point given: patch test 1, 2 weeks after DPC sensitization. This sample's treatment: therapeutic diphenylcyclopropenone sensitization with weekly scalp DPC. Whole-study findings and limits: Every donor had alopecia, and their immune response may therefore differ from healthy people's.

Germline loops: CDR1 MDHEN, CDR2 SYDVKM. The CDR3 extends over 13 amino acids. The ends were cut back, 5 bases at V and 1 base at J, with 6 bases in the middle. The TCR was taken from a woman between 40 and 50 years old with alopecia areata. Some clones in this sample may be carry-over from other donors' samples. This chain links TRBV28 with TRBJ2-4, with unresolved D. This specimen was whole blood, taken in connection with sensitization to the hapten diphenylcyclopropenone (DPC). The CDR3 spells CASSSVAKNIQYF. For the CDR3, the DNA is TGTGCCAGCAGTAGTGTGGCCAAAAACATTCAGTACTTC.